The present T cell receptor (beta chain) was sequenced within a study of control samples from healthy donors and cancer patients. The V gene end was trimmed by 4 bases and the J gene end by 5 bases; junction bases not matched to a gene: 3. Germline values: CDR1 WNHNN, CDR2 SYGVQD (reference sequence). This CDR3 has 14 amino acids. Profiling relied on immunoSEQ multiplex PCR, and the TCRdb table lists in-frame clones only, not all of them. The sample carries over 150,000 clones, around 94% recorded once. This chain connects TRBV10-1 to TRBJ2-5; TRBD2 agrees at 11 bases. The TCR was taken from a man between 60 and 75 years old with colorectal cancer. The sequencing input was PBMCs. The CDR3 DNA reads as TGCGCCAGCAGTGGACTAGCGGGGTACGAGACCCAGTACTTC. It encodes CASSGLAGYETQYF.